This T cell receptor beta chain is from a study of blood T cell repertoires in COVID-19. The V end was cut by 1 base, the J end by 7 bases, with 10 bases between. This CDR3 is 14 amino acids long. Germline CDR1 reads LGHNA; CDR2 reads YNFKEQ. TCRdb's table, derived via immunoSEQ multiplex PCR, lists solely in-frame clones and lacks some. Of about 310,000 clones listed, around 87% are singletons. Material: peripheral blood. The genes are TRBV4-2 and TRBJ1-4; the D is unclear. This TCR was sampled from a man between 65 and 80 years old with acute or convalescent COVID-19. In nucleotides, the CDR3 is TGTGCCAGCAGCCAAGGAGGGTTGGGTGAAAAACTGTTTTTT. Translating it yields CASSQGGLGEKLFF.